Reported below is one TCR beta chain. This specimen belongs to a study of Ad26.COV2.S vaccination and SARS-CoV-2 variants. Repertoires were generated with immunoSEQ multiplex PCR, while TCRdb's copy carries only in-frame clones and drops some. This sample has 440,000 or so clones, with about 90% found just once. The V end was cut by 8 bases, the J end by 2 bases, with 20 bases between. The CDR3 is 16 amino acids. Germline V gives CDR1 SEHNR, CDR2 FQNEAQ (reference sequence). Treatment denoted: about 20 received Ad26.COV2.S at low or high dose, single or two shots; 5 received placebo; per-sample allocation not given. It was on day 63 after the first vaccine or placebo injection that samples were taken.

The sample consisted of peripheral blood, taken in a trial of Ad26.COV2.S vaccine versus placebo. This TCR was sampled from a person aged 18-65 years who received the Ad26.COV2.S COVID-19 vaccine or a placebo. The J gene is TRBJ2-3, the V gene TRBV7-9; D is perhaps TRBD2 (5 bases). This chain's CDR3 is CASSDDPRGSTDTQYF. The CDR3 nucleotides read TGTGCCAGCTCTGACGACCCCCGGGGTTCCACAGATACGCAGTATTTT.